These T cell receptor beta chains were read from a single sample in a study of T cell repertoires in cytomegalovirus infection. TCRdb independently ran MiXCR on the reads; one entry per CDR3 protein. The table shows roughly 800,000 distinct CDR3 sequences, with under 35% occurring only once. No antigen is known for these receptors. Material: cultured CD8+ T cells from PBMCs, obtained from culture after CMV antigen stimulation. Every receptor here comes from a human donor in good health (CMV status not recorded). Some clones in this sample may be carry-over from other donors' samples. Both conserved end residues are part of each CDR3. A D gene is named only where the DNA matches it firmly. The size of a clone is reported for some rows only, either as once, few or many, or as a class for expanded clones.

v_call: TRBV4-2
d_call: NA
j_call: TRBJ1-1
clone_size: NA
cdr3_aa: CASSQDVGGVGKNTEAFF
cdr3_nt: TGTGCCAGCAGCCAAGATGTGGGGGGTGTTGGGAAGAACACTGAAGCTTTCTTT

v_call: TRBV4-2
d_call: TRBD2
j_call: TRBJ2-3
clone_size: NA
cdr3_aa: CASSQDGLAGPGDTQYF
cdr3_nt: TGTGCCAGCAGCCAAGATGGGCTAGCGGGGCCTGGAGATACGCAGTATTTT

v_call: TRBV19
d_call: TRBD1
j_call: TRBJ1-5
clone_size: NA
cdr3_aa: CASSLIRDSVQPQHF
cdr3_nt: TGTGCCAGTAGCCTCATCCGGGACAGTGTTCAGCCCCAGCATTTT

v_call: TRBV7-3
d_call: TRBD2
j_call: TRBJ2-5
clone_size: few
cdr3_aa: CASSKGTSGNQETQYF
cdr3_nt: TGTGCCAGCAGCAAAGGGACTAGCGGGAACCAAGAGACCCAGTACTTC

v_call: TRBV10-3
d_call: NA
j_call: TRBJ1-1
clone_size: NA
cdr3_aa: CAISVFSRPRNTEAFF
cdr3_nt: TGTGCCATCAGTGTTTTTTCCAGACCGAGGAACACTGAAGCTTTCTTT

v_call: TRBV10-2
d_call: NA
j_call: TRBJ1-2
clone_size: NA
cdr3_aa: CASSDLGPSYGYTF
cdr3_nt: TGCGCCAGCAGTGACCTCGGCCCGAGCTATGGCTACACCTTC

v_call: TRBV23-1
d_call: NA
j_call: TRBJ1-5
clone_size: few
cdr3_aa: CASSQFPDRGCQPQHF
cdr3_nt: TGCGCCAGCAGTCAATTCCCTGATAGGGGGTGTCAGCCCCAGCATTTT

v_call: TRBV24-1
d_call: TRBD2
j_call: TRBJ2-3
clone_size: few
cdr3_aa: CATSDFRTSGHTDTQYF
cdr3_nt: TGTGCCACCAGTGACTTCCGGACTAGCGGGCACACAGATACGCAGTATTTT

v_call: TRBV28
d_call: NA
j_call: TRBJ2-3
clone_size: few
cdr3_aa: CASTSSTDTQYF
cdr3_nt: TGTGCCAGCACGAGCAGCACAGATACGCAGTATTTT

v_call: TRBV20-1
d_call: TRBD1
j_call: TRBJ2-1
clone_size: few
cdr3_aa: CSAKDRGFGSYNEQFF
cdr3_nt: TGCAGTGCTAAGGACAGGGGGTTTGGTTCCTACAATGAGCAGTTCTTC